This TCR beta chain was recorded in a study of identical twins' blood T cells. This clonotype appeared a few times. Each CDR3 protein gets one entry after TCRdb re-called the 5' RACE reads with MiXCR. The data contain about 370,000 distinct CDR3 sequences, roughly 30% of them singletons. Germline assignment: CDR1 SGHRS and CDR2 YFSETQ. V gave up 5 bases and J gave up 2 bases, with 10 bases separating them. This CDR3 is built from 13 residues. The receptor comes from a woman aged 18 to 55 in good health. The chain joins TRBV5-1 to TRBJ2-5; the D is unclear. The sequencing sample was made of PBMCs. DNA for the CDR3: TGCGCCAGCAGTTCCCACCCACAAGAGACCCAGTACTTC. Amino acid sequence: CASSSHPQETQYF.